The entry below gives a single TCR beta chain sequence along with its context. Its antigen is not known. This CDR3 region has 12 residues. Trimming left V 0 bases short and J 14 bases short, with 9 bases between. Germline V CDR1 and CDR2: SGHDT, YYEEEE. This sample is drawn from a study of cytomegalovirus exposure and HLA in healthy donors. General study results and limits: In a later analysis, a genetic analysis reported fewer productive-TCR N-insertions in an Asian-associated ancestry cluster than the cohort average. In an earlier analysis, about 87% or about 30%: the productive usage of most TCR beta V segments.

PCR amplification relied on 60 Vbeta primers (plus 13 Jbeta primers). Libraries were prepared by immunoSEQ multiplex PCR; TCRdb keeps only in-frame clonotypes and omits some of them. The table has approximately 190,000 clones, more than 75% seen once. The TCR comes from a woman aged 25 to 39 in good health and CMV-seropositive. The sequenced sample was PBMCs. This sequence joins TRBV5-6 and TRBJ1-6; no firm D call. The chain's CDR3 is CASSLGGGSLHF. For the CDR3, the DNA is TGTGCCAGCAGCTTGGGGGGAGGATCCCTCCACTTT.